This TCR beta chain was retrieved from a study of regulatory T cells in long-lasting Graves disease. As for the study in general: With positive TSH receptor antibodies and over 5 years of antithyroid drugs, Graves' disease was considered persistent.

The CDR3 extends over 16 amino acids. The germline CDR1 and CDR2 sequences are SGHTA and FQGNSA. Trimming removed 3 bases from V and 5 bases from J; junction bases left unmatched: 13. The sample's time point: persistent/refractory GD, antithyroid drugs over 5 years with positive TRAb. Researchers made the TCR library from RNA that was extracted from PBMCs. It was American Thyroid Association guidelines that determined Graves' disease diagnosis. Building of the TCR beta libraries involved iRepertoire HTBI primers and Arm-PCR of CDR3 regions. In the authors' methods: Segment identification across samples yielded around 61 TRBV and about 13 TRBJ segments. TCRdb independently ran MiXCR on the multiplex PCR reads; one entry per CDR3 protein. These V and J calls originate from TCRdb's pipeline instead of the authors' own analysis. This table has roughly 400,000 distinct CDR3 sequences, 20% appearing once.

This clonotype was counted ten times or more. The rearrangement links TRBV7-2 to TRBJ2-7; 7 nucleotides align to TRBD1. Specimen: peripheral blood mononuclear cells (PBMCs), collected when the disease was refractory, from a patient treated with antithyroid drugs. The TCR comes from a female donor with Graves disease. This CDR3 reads CASSLEPTGALHEQYF. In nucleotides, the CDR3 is TGTGCCAGCAGCTTGGAACCTACAGGGGCTCTCCACGAGCAGTACTTC.